This TCR beta chain is drawn from a study of cytomegalovirus exposure and HLA in healthy donors (dated 2017 in TCRdb). Regarding the study in general: An earlier analysis of 587 of the donors reported 250 to 300 Gb of sequence data and approximately 110 million unique TCR beta sequences from 150 million to 200 million T cells. An early release that covered several hundred HLA-typed donors contained approximately 290 gigabases of sequencing data and about 93 million unique TCR sequences. The genetic ancestry cluster associated with self-reported Caucasian donors included over 65% of the roughly 360 genotyped donors. The study was designed to test whether signatures of past pathogen exposure could be identified by cataloging public T cell receptors. The T cell repertoires of several hundred subjects were profiled by immunosequencing and related to cytomegalovirus serostatus. Besides the first cohort of approximately 710 subjects, a separate validation cohort made up of roughly 130 different subjects was used. High-throughput TCR immunosequencing, statistical association of individual TCRs with disease status, and machine learning were combined to predict cytomegalovirus infection status. A later analysis re-examined previously published TCR beta repertoires from several hundred donors and added high-resolution HLA genotyping to investigate patterns of TCR occurrence. In the later analysis, no new phenotypic data were used to find candidate immune exposures; instead, reliance was placed on TCR beta sequences and their occurrence across donors. An earlier analysis of around 580 of the donors used high-throughput TCR beta sequencing to judge whether each TCR beta V gene segment behaved as functional or pseudogenic. Donor age, sex, ethnicity and CMV serostatus were collected together with the repertoire data. A later genetic analysis took genome-wide SNP genotypes for about 55% of the roughly 670 donors and used that subset as a discovery cohort. Every repertoire in the discovery cohort had been generated on one and the same sequencing platform. Class I and class II HLA loci were covered by the typing at four-digit resolution. Typing coverage differed by locus: A, B, C, DRB1 and DQB1 were typed in roughly 620-640 donors, DQA1 in roughly 510, DPA1 in nearly 610, and DPB1 in around 490. Four to six DR-DQ haplotypes were handled as single units for association and clustering, since linkage in the cohort was strong. Among a few hundred genotyped donors of the cohort, an average of roughly 240,000 unique TCR beta nucleotide sequences were sequenced per donor, about a sixth of them non-productive. What the study reported, not specific to this receptor: In vitro tests confirmed that three of the cytomegalovirus-associated TCR beta chains recognize cytomegalovirus antigens. The cohort was sequenced for TCR beta chains only, and without alpha or paired-chain data the features that could be detected were limited. According to a later genetic analysis, donors in an Asian-associated ancestry cluster had fewer N-insertions in productive TCRs than the approximately 710-donor mean. In a later analysis, HLA-associated TCR beta chains showed more clonal expansion and lower generation probabilities than non-associated chains that were equally common. The classifier was reported to diagnose cytomegalovirus status with high specificity and sensitivity in both the original cohort and the validation cohort. The study listed approximately 160 TCR beta chains as associated with cytomegalovirus. According to the authors, the approach could potentially be generalized to other disease states and immunological phenotypes. Sequencing depth was assumed to be roughly uniform across donors in the presence/absence analyses, though that assumption may not hold. A further reported finding was that TCR beta sequences accurately predicted the HLA-A and HLA-B alleles for most subjects in the first cohort. Because counts were too low, roughly 18 rarely observed V segments, including chromosome 9 orphons, were left out of the earlier analysis of approximately 580 of the donors. Immune exposure information for the cohort was limited to CMV serostatus. In a later analysis, most CMV-associated TCR beta chains were found to appear HLA-restricted, with HLA associations seemingly driven largely by CMV exposure. A cluster of highly shared sequence variants was judged likely to represent a technical artifact of the sequencing pipeline. At a false discovery rate of 0.05, a later analysis linked around 17,000 TCR beta sequences to specific HLA alleles. A later analysis reported that several top co-occurrence clusters appeared linked to parvovirus B19, influenza, CMV and Epstein-Barr virus. While some public TCRs were present in many individuals, most TCR sequences turned up only very rarely across donors. Some IMGT-functional V segments, including TRBV6-2 and TRBV6-3, could not be told apart with the 87-base-pair reads, so those segments were excluded. Because some donors lacked HLA typing at each locus, the association tests relied only on the typed subset. Correlated functional status among segregating V segments might reflect linkage disequilibrium, but an unknown experimental factor could not be ruled out. A later analysis found that TCR association rates varied across HLA loci, with DRB1 alleles showing the most associated TCRs and HLA-C alleles the fewest. Assigning TCR associations to individual alleles was difficult when HLA alleles, especially DR and DQ, strongly co-occurred. An association between a missense DCLRE1C variant and V-gene and J-gene trimming of TCR beta chains was found in a later genetic analysis and replicated in an independent cohort. In an earlier analysis of approximately 600 of the donors, most TCR beta V segments were observed in productive rearrangements about 90% or about 30% of the time, broadly matching IMGT annotations.

V loses 0 bases, J loses 6 bases, and the germline ends lie 12 bases apart. CDR1 and CDR2 (SNHLY, FYNNEI) derive from the germline V gene. From the cysteine through the phenylalanine, the CDR3 covers 15 amino acids. Only the CDR3 region is kept as DNA, spanning 45 bases read in frame from base 1. The library was built by means of the immunoSEQ multiplex PCR assay. A mixture of 60 forward primers for TCR Vbeta segments and 13 reverse primers for TCR Jbeta segments was used in the multiplex PCR. The CDR3 region of rearranged TCR beta genes was amplified from genomic DNA by a multiplex PCR assay. The Illumina HiSeq System was used to sequence the amplified TCR beta libraries as 87-base-pair reads. Turning to the authors' computational methods: A later analysis tallied some 79 million unique TCR beta chains across the 700 or so repertoires, and about 12 million of those chains were shared by two or more donors. To remove PCR and sequencing errors, raw reads were error-corrected and collapsed into unique sequences using a nearest-neighbor algorithm that merged closely related sequences. V, D and J gene segments were assigned by aligning CDR3 sequences to IMGT reference sequences. Each retained sequence needed at least a six-nucleotide match to both a V gene segment and a J gene segment. Rearrangements were classified as productive when the CDR3 lacked stop codons and remained in frame with V and J, and all other rearrangements were classified as non-productive. Following IMGT convention, CDR3 was defined as the stretch from the second conserved V-encoded cysteine to the conserved J-encoded phenylalanine. Sequences without an unambiguous match to a single V gene segment were excluded from the earlier analysis of almost 600 of the donors. An earlier analysis of a few hundred of the donors called V segments functional above 56.7% productive rearrangements and segregating when the between-donor standard deviation exceeded 5%. A statistical classification framework was built for diagnosing cytomegalovirus status from the catalog of TCR beta chain sequences. A later analysis assigned V and J genes by comparing TCR nucleotide sequences with IMGT/GENE-DB human TR gene sequences. In a later analysis, CDR3 sequences and most-parsimonious VDJ recombination scenarios were assigned using the TCRdist pipeline. In a later analysis, each TCR beta chain was defined by its CDR3 amino acid sequence together with its V-gene family, and reads without a unique V-gene family were excluded. To address suspected cross-contamination and a sequencing artifact, a later analysis removed roughly 580 highly shared, low-generation-probability nucleotide sequences. For each public chain, a later analysis derived a clonal expansion index from normalized ranks of inferred template counts within each repertoire. Generation probabilities in a later analysis came from a VDJ recombination model fitted to out-of-frame rearrangements, and those results were checked against IGoR. In a later analysis, TCR-TCR, TCR-HLA and TCR-CMV co-occurrence was scored with hypergeometric tests, and a repertoire-size bias correction was applied to TCR pairs. False discovery rates were estimated in a later analysis by permuting HLA or CMV assignments 20 times. In a later analysis, co-occurring TCRs were grouped using DBSCAN, with TCRdist sequence similarity added in when clustering inside HLA-allele-positive subsets. Co-occurrence clustering excluded repertoires with fewer than 30,000 or more than 120,000 public chains, plus five with anomalous nucleotide sharing. TCRdb limited this immuneACCESS table to in-frame rearrangements with V and J called. A share of clones is missing; checked studies link under half to unresolved V genes, and the rest is unexplained. The DNA gave D and trimming, while V, J and clone size come from that table. The sample table records under 150,000 clones; around 77% of these occur just once. The top ten clonotypes cover 0.8% to 0.95% of the sample.

The cohort was made up of roughly 670 healthy bone marrow donors. Cohort members were all nominally healthy when sampled, although unrecorded immune exposures were likely present. The donor tested CMV seronegative and was one of the 352 seronegative cohort members. Every donor gave a peripheral blood sample, and the peripheral blood mononuclear cells from that sample were used for TCR beta sequencing. The Qiagen DNeasy Blood Extraction Kit was used to extract genomic DNA from the blood cell samples. With regard to this clone: The antigen it recognizes is unknown. There are no base qualities to consult, and no much larger clone falls within one base.

The sequence came from a woman aged 60 to 75 in good health and CMV-seronegative. Sequenced: PBMCs. The chain links TRBV2 with TRBJ1-5; TRBD1 is a possible D gene, resting on 5 matching bases. The DNA sequence is TGTGCCAGCAGTGAAGCAAGGCGGGGCATTCAGCCCCAGCATTTT. Its translation is CASSEARRGIQPQHF. Reference TRBV2 and TRBJ1-5 genes cover what lies past the CDR3, so the full variable domain is EPEVTQTPSHQVTQMGQEVILRCVPISNHLYFYWYRQILGQKVEFLVSFYNNEISEKSEIFDDQFSVERPDGSNFTLKIRSTKLEDSAMYFCASSEARRGIQPQHFGDGTRLSIL.